The entry below describes one T cell receptor beta chain. Sequencing used immunoSEQ multiplex PCR; TCRdb keeps in-frame clones, though not all of them. The table has 200,000 to 300,000 clones, 88% seen once. These data come from a study of blood T cell repertoires in COVID-19. Background on the study: Samples representing acute and convalescent COVID-19 were sourced from the United States, Italy and Spain. T cells, B-cell-depleted T cells, or PBMCs supplied cDNA or gDNA.

From germline, CDR1 is SGDLS and CDR2 YYNGEE. The CDR3 spans 17 residues. The V and J ends lost 3 bases and 9 bases, in that order; junction bases with no gene match: 16. The chain couples TRBV9 to TRBJ2-1; 9 nucleotides match TRBD2. The sample consisted of peripheral blood. This sequence originates from a man aged 55 to 69 who had recovered from COVID-19. CDR3 amino acids: CASSDRLAEGRRGEQFF. The CDR3 DNA follows: TGTGCCAGCAGCGACCGACTAGCGGAGGGGAGGAGGGGTGAGCAGTTCTTC.